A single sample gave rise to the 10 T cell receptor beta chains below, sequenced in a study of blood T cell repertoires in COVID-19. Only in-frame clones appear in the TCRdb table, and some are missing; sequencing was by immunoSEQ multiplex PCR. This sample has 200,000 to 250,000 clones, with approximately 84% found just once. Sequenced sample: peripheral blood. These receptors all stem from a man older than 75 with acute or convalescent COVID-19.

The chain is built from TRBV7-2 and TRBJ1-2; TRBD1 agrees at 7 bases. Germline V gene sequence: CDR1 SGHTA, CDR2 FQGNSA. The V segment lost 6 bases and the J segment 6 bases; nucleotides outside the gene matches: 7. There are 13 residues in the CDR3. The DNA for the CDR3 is TGTGCCAGCAGTTTTACAGGGGCCCATGGCTACACCTTC. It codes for CASSFTGAHGYTF.

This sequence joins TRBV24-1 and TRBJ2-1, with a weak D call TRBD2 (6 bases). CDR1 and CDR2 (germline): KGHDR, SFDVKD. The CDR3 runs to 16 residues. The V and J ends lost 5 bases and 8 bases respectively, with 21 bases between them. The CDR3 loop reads CATSGGGQGIRDEQFF. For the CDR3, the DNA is TGTGCCACCAGTGGTGGAGGGCAGGGAATTAGGGATGAGCAGTTCTTC.

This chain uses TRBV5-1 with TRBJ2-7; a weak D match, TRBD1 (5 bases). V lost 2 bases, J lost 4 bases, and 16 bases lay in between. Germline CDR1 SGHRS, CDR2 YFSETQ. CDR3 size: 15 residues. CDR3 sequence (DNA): TGCGCCAGCAGCTTAGGTATCACAGGCTCGTACGAGCAGTACGTC. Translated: CASSLGITGSYEQYV.

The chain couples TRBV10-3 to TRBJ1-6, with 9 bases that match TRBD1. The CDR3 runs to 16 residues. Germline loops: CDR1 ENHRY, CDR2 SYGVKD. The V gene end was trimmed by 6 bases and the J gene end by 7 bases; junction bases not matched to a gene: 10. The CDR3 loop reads CAIREPGTGINSPLHF. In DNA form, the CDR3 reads TGTGCCATCAGAGAACCCGGGACAGGGATCAATTCACCCCTCCACTTT.

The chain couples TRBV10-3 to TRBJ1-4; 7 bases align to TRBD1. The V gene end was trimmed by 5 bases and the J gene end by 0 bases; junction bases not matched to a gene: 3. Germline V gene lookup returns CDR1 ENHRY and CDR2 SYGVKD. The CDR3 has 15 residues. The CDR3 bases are TGTGCCATCAGTCGGACAGGCCCAACTAATGAAAAACTGTTTTTT. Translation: CAISRTGPTNEKLFF.

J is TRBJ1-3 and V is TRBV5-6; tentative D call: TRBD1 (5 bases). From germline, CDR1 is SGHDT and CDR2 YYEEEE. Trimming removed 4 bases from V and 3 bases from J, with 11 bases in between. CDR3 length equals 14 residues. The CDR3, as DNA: TGTGCCAGCAGCGCCGCGACAGATGGAAACACCATATATTTT. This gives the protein CASSAATDGNTIYF.

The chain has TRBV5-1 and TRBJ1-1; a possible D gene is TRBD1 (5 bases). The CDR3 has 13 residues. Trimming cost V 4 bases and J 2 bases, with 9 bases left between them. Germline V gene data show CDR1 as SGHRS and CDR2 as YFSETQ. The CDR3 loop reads CASSVQENTEAFF. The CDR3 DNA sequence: TGCGCCAGCAGCGTACAGGAAAACACTGAAGCTTTCTTT.

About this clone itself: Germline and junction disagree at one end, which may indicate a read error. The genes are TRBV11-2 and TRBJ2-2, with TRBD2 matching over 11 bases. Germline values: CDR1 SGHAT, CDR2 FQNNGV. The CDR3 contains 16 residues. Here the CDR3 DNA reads TGTGCCAACAGCCCCGGGACTAGCGGATACACCGGGGAGCTGTTTTTT. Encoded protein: CANSPGTSGYTGELFF.

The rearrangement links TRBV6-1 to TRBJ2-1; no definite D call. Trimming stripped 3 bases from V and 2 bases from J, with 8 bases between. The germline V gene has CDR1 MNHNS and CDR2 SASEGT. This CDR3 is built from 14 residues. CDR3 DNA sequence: TGTGCCAGCAGTGACACAGCCCCCTACAATGAGCAGTTCTTC. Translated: CASSDTAPYNEQFF.

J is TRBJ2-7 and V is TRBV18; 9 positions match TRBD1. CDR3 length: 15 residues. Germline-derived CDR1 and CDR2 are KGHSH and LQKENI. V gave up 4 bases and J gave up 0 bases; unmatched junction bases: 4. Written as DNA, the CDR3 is TGTGCCAGCTCACTAGGGACAGGGAGCTCCTACGAGCAGTACGTC. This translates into CASSLGTGSSYEQYV.